Listed here is a single T cell receptor (beta chain). No antigen is known for it. Sequencing was performed with immunoSEQ multiplex PCR; in TCRdb, only in-frame clones are kept and a portion is missing. The sample carries about 120,000 clones, 85% to 90% recorded once. Samples with a second dose at about 4 or about 12 weeks were pooled together. This specimen comes from a study of T cell responses to AZD1222 COVID-19 vaccine. Study-wide results and limits: Only 5 or 6 individuals given AZD1222 were seropositive at baseline. With dominance at 160-218 and 743-854, vaccine-associated CD4 TCRs spanned spike.

The TCR sequence derives from an adult who received the AZD1222 COVID-19 vaccine. Sequenced here: peripheral blood, sampled 28 days after the second AZD1222 dose.

Here the CDR3 reads CASSFTPWGHLDEQFF. The CDR3, as DNA: TGTGCCAGCAGCTTTACCCCTTGGGGTCACCTCGATGAGCAGTTCTTC. The chain combines TRBV5-6 with TRBJ2-1; D uncertain. Trimming stripped 2 bases from V and 8 bases from J, with 20 bases between. This CDR3 contains 16 residues. CDR1 is SGHDT, CDR2 YYEEEE, per germline.